The 5 T cell receptor beta chains listed next were all sequenced from one sample in a study of vaccination and CD4 T cells after COVID-19. As for treatment: roughly ten-day PBMC culture with coronavirus spike peptide pools or control peptides (ViraFEST assay). The Oncomine TCR Beta short-read assay sequenced DNA from cultured CD4+ T cells. TCRdb used MiXCR to reprocess the PCR reads, holding one entry per CDR3 protein. The table lists 15,000 or so distinct CDR3 sequences, approximately 40% of them singletons. These receptors have no known antigen. Specimen: CD4+ T cells from blood, cultured in vitro. These receptors all stem from a human donor who had recovered from COVID-19.

The chain links TRBV19 to TRBJ2-5; D unclear. V was shortened by 1 base and J by 4 bases, with 16 bases between the two germline ends. In germline, CDR1 is LNHDA, CDR2 SQIVND (reference sequence). The CDR3 is made up of 16 amino acids. This CDR3 is CASSIGLGVNGETQYF. CDR3 nucleotides: TGTGCCAGTAGTATAGGTCTAGGAGTGAATGGAGAGACCCAGTACTTC.

The chain combines TRBV6-1 with TRBJ2-3; 8 bases are shared with TRBD2. The CDR3 has 15 amino acids. CDR1 is MNHNS, CDR2 SASEGT, per germline. Trimming took 6 bases from V and 6 from J; bases not matched to a gene: 11. This CDR3 reads CASRKLAERADTQYF. The CDR3 DNA reads as TGTGCCAGCAGGAAACTAGCGGAAAGGGCGGATACGCAGTATTTT.

The chain uses TRBV6-4 and TRBJ2-3, with D possibly matching TRBD1 (7 bases). The V end lost 5 bases, the J end lost 8 bases, and 20 bases lay between the germline ends. The CDR3 extends over 15 amino acids. Looked up from germline, CDR1 is MRHNA and CDR2 is SNTAGT. CDR3 residues: CASSTDRARGSTQYF. In DNA form, the CDR3 reads TGTGCCAGCAGTACAGACAGGGCCCGGGGGAGTACGCAGTATTTT.

The V call is TRBV27, the J call TRBJ1-4; 8 bases map to TRBD1. Germline CDR1 MNHEY, CDR2 SMNVEV (reference sequence). The CDR3 extends over 15 amino acids. Trimming removed 4 bases from V and 5 bases from J; junction bases left unmatched: 6. The CDR3 sequence is CASSSLGTGNEKLFF. The CDR3 DNA follows: TGTGCCAGCAGTTCCCTCGGGACAGGAAATGAAAAACTGTTTTTT.

The chain carries TRBV2 and TRBJ1-1; D unresolved. The CDR3 is made up of 13 amino acids. The ends were cut back, 10 bases at V and 0 bases at J, with 12 bases in the middle. Germline values: CDR1 SNHLY, CDR2 FYNNEI. CDR3 DNA sequence: TGTGCCACCACCGGGGTTATGAACACTGAAGCTTTCTTT. It yields the protein CATTGVMNTEAFF.